The following is a TCR beta chain sequence with its context. This clonotype has just a few counts. What this receptor recognizes is not known. No much larger clonotype is one base removed from it; base qualities were not supplied. Sequencing was carried out with an Illumina NovaSeq 6000. TCRalpha and TCRbeta cDNA libraries were built by 5'RACE with constant-segment primers, adding sample barcodes and unique molecular identifiers. Trizol reagent was used to extract RNA from every sample. Library amplification was performed in two PCR steps, and a second sample barcode and Illumina TruSeq adapters were introduced in the second step. Libraries were sequenced on an Illumina NovaSeq with 2 x 150 bp paired-end reads. As for how the authors treated the data: With migec v1.2.7, reads were demultiplexed and then collapsed into UMI-guided consensus sequences. Using mixcr v2.1.11, UMI consensuses were aligned to TRA and TRB V and J templates and then assembled into clonotypes. Clonotypes were classified as expanded or contracted when called significant by both edgeR and NoisET, with noise models trained on biological replicates. For edgeR calls, the cutoffs were a false discovery rate-adjusted p below 0.01 and a log2 fold-change threshold of 1. As an exploratory analysis of dynamics, PCA with hierarchical clustering was applied to max-normalized trajectories of the 1000 most abundant clonotypes. Each responding clone was given a CD4 or CD8 phenotype based on the CD4+ and CD8+ repertoires, which had been sequenced separately. The public reads were quality trimmed at Q25 with fastp and then assembled into clones with MiXCR by TCRdb, keeping productive beta chains. Rows with one shared CDR3 protein collapse into an entry with the most common genes and DNA. Here the V and J calls rest on TCRdb's processing, not on the authors' analysis. Recorded for this sample are tens of thousands of distinct CDR3 sequences; roughly 13% of them occurred a single time. About 33% of the sample is in the top ten clones.

The trim is 1 base for V and 3 bases for J, with a gap of 10 bases between the germline ends. Its CDR3 holds 14 amino acids, cysteine through phenylalanine. Only the CDR3 DNA is retained, 42 bases long and in frame from the first base. Ficoll-Paque density gradient centrifugation was used to isolate PBMCs. The data belong to a study of T-cell memory formation after mild COVID-19 (dated by TCRdb to about 2021). Background for the entire study: Most TCR sequence clusters were specific to one of the two donors. In a couple of donors, T-cell clones that expanded and contracted after mild COVID-19 were tracked by sequencing TCRalpha and TCRbeta repertoires over time. The cohort comprised two young, previously healthy adult volunteers, one female and one male. Study-wide conclusions, independent of this receptor: Balanced CD4/CD8 phenotypes were observed for clones contracting from day 15 to 85, whereas a bias towards CD4+ was observed for a second wave of clones expanding from day 15 to 37. Whether the second-wave clones peaking on day 37 were SARS-CoV-2 specific was not confirmed. The study included only a couple of mild cases, and larger cohorts that include severe cases with pre-infection samples were judged to be necessary. Contracting CD4+ clones were found mainly in CM and EM memory subsets, while CD8+ clones were enriched in EMRA. Some responding clones were found in pre-infection memory, which suggests that pre-existing cross-reactive memory T cells took part in the SARS-CoV-2 response.

This receptor was identified in an adult woman who had mild COVID-19 (a few samples of this study predate the infection). The sample titles of this study are shuffled in the database, so cell type and time point are left out; the donor was told from shared clones. The V and J segments used are TRBV12-3 or TRBV12-4 and TRBJ2-7; the D gene cannot be named for sure. The sequenced sample consisted of PBMCs or a T cell subset sorted from them (not recorded which). The encoded CDR3 is CASSLGLGGYEQYF. The bases read TGTGCCAGCAGTTTAGGGCTGGGTGGCTACGAGCAGTACTTC.